This T cell receptor (beta chain) comes out of a study of blood T cell repertoires in COVID-19. Study-level background: COVID-19 samples from acute and convalescent phases originated in the United States, Italy and Spain. From T cells, B-cell-depleted T cells, or PBMCs came the material, which was cDNA or gDNA.

Germline CDR1 SNHLY, CDR2 FYNNEI. V lost 6 bases to trimming and J lost 7 bases; unmatched junction nucleotides: 6. This CDR3 has 14 amino acids. Data came from immunoSEQ multiplex PCR; TCRdb stores just in-frame clones and leaves some out. This repertoire shows fewer than 300,000 clones, over 65% found once; its top ten account for around 3.2%. V gene TRBV2 combines with J gene TRBJ1-6; TRBD1 aligns across 7 bases. The sample was peripheral blood. The clonotype comes from an elderly woman with acute or convalescent COVID-19. CDR3 residues: CASRTGTRNSPLHF. The CDR3 DNA is TGTGCCAGCAGGACAGGGACGAGAAATTCACCCCTCCACTTT.